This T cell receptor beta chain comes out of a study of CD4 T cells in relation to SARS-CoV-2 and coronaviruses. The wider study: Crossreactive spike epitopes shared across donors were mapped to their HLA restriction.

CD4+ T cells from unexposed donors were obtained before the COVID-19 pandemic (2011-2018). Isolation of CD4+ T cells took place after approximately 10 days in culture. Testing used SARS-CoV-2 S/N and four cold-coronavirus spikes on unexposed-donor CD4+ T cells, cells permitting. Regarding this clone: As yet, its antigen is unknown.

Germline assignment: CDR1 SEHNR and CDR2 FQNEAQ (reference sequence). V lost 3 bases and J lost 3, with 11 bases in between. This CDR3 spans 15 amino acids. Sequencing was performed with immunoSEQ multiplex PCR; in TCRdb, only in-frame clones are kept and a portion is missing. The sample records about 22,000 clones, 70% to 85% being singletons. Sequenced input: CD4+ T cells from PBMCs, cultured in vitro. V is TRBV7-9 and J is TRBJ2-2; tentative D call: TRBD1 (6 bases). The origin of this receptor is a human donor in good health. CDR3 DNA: TGTGCCAGCAGCTTGTTACAGGGAGACACCGGGGAGCTGTTTTTT. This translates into CASSLLQGDTGELFF.